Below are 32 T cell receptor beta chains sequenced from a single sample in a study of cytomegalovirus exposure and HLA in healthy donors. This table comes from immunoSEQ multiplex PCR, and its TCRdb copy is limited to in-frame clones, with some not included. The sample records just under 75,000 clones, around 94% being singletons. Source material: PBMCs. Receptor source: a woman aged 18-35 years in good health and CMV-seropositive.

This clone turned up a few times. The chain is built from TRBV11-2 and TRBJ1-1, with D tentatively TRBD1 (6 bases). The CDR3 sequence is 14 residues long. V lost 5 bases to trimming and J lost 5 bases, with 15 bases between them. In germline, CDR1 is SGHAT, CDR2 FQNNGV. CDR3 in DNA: TGTGCCAGCAGCGCCAGACAGGTTGGAACTGAAGCTTTCTTT. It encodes CASSARQVGTEAFF.

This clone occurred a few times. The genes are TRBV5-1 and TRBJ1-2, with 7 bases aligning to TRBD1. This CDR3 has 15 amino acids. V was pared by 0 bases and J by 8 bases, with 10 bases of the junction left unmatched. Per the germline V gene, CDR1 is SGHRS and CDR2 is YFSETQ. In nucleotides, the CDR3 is TGCGCCAGCAGCTTGGAGGGGGCAGAAGAGGGAGGCTACACCTTC. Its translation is CASSLEGAEEGGYTF.

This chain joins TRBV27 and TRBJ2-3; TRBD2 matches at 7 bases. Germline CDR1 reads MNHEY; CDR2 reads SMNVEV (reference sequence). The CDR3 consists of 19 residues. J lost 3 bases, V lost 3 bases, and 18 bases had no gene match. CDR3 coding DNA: TGTGCCAGCAGTTTCCGCCACGGGGGTTTGGCGGGAGAGACAGATACGCAGTATTTT. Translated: CASSFRHGGLAGETDTQYF.

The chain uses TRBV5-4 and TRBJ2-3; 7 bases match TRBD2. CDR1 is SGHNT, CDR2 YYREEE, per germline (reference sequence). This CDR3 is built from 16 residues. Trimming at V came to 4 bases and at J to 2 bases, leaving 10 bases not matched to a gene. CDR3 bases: TGTGCCAGCAGCGGGGCAGCGGGGCCCTCCACAGATACGCAGTATTTT. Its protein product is CASSGAAGPSTDTQYF.

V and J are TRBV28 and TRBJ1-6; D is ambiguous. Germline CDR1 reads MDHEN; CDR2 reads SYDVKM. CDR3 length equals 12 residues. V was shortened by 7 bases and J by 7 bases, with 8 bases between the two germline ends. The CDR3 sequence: CASISGNSPLHF. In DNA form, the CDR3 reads TGTGCCAGCATTTCGGGGAATTCACCCCTCCACTTT.

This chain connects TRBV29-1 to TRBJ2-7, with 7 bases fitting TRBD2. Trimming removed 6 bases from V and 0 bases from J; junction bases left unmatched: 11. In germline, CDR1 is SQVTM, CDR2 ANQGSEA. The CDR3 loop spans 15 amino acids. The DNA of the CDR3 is TGCAGCGTCGCCGCCCGGGGGGAATTCTCCTACGAGCAGTACTTC. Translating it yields CSVAARGEFSYEQYF.

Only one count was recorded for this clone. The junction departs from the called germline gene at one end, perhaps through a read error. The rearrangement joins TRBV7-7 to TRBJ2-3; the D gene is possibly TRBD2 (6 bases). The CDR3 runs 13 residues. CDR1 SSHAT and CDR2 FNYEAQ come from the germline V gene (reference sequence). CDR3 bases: TGTGCTAGCAGCTCGGGAGTCACAGATACGCAGTATTTT. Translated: CASSSGVTDTQYF. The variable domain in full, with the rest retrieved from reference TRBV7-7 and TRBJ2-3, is GAGVSQSPRYKVTKRGQDVTLRCDPISSHATLYWYQQALGQGPEFLTYFNYEAQPDKSGLPSDRFSAERPEGSISTLTIQRTEQRDSAMYRCASSSGVTDTQYFGPGTRLTVL.

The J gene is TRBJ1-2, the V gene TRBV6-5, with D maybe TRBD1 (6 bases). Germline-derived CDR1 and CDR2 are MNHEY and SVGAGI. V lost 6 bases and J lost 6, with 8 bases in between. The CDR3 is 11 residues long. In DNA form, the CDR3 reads TGTGCCAGCAGCCACAGGGATGGCTACACCTTC. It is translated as CASSHRDGYTF.

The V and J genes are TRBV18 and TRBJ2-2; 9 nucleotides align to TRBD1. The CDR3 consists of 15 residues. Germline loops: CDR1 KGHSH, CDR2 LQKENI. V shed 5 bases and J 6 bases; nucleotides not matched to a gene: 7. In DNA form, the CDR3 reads TGTGCCAGCTCAAGCGGGACAGGGTTCGCCGGGGAGCTGTTTTTT. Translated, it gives CASSSGTGFAGELFF.

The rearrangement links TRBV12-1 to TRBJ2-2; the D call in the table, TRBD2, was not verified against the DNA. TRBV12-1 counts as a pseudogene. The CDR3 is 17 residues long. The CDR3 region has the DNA TGTGCCAGCAGCTTTGAAGGTGGGGGGGCCAGCACCGGGGAGCTGTTTTTT. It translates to CASSFEGGGASTGELFF.

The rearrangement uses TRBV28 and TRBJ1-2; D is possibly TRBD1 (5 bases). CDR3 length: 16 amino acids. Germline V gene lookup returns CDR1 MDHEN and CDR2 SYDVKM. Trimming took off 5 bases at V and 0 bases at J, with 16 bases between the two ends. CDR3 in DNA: TGTGCCAGCAGTCCCCCTCCAGGGAATTCTAACTATGGCTACACCTTC. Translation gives CASSPPPGNSNYGYTF.

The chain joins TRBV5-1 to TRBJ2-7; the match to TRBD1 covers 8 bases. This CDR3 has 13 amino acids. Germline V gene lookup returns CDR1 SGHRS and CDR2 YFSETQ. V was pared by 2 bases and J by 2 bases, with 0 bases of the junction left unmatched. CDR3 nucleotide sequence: TGCGCCAGCAGCTTACAGGGGGCCTACGAGCAGTACTTC. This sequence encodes CASSLQGAYEQYF. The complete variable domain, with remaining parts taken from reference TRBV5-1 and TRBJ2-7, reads KAGVTQTPRYLIKTRGQQVTLSCSPISGHRSVSWYQQTPGQGLQFLFEYFSETQRNKGNFPGRFSGRQFSNSRSEMNVSTLELGDSALYLCASSLQGAYEQYFGPGTRLTVT.

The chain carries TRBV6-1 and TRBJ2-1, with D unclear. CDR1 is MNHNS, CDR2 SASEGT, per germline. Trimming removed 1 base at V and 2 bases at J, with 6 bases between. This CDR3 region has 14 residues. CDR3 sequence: CASSEGQTYNEQFF. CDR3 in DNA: TGTGCCAGCAGTGAAGGGCAGACCTACAATGAGCAGTTCTTC.

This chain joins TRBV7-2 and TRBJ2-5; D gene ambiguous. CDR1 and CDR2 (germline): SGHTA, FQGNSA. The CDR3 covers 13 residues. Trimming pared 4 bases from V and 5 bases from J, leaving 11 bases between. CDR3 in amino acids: CASSSTVWETQYF. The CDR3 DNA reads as TGTGCCAGCAGCTCTACCGTATGGGAGACCCAGTACTTC.

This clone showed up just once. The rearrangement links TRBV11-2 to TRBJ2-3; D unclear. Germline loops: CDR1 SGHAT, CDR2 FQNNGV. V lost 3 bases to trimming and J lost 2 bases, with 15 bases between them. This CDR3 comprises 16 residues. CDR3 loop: CASSFPTLRDTDTQYF. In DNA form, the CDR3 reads TGTGCCAGCAGCTTCCCGACATTGCGCGACACAGATACGCAGTATTTT.

CDR3 nucleotides: TGCAGCGTTGCCCCAGGGCCCGGGGGGGAGCAGTACTTC. This translates into CSVAPGPGGEQYF. The rearrangement uses TRBV29-1 and TRBJ2-7, with 7 bases fitting TRBD2. The CDR3 runs to 13 residues. CDR1 SQVTM and CDR2 ANQGSEA come from the germline V gene. V trimming: 4 bases; J trimming: 7 bases; junction bases outside the gene matches: 10.

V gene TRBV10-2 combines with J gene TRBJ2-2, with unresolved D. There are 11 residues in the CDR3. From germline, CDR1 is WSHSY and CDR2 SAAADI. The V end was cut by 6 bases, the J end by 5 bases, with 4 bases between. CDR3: CASRATGELFF. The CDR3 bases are TGCGCCAGCAGAGCGACCGGGGAGCTGTTTTTT.

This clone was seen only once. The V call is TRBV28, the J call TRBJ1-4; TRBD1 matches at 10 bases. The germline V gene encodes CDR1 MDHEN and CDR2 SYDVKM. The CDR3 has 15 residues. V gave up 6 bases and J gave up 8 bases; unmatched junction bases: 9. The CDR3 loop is CASSPNRDRGEKLFF. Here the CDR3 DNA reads TGTGCCAGCAGCCCCAACCGGGACAGGGGCGAAAAACTGTTTTTT.

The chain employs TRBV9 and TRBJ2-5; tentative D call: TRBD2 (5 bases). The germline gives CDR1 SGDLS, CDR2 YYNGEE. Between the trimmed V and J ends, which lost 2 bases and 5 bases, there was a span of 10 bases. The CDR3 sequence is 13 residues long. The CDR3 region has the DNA TGTGCCAGCAGCGTCCGGGGTAGGGAGACCCAGTACTTC. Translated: CASSVRGRETQYF.

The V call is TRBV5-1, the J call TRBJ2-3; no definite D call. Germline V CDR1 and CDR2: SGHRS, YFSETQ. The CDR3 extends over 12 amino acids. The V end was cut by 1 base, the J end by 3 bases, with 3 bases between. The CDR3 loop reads CASSLTTDTQYF. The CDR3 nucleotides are TGCGCCAGCAGCTTGACTACAGATACGCAGTATTTT.

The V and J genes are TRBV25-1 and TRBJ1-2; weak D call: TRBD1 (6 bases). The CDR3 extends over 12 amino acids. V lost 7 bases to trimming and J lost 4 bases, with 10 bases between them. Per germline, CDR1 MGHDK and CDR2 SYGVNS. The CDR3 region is CASTGTPYGYTF. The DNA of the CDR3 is TGTGCCAGCACCGGGACACCCTATGGCTACACCTTC.

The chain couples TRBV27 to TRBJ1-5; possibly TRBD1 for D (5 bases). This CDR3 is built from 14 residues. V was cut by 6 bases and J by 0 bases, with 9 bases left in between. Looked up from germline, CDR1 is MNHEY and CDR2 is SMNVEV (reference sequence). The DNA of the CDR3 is TGTGCCAGCAGCCGGGGGGATAGCAATCAGCCCCAGCATTTT. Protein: CASSRGDSNQPQHF.

The DNA of the CDR3 is TGTGCCAGCAGCTCCCAAGGGTATGGGAGGGCCCCAGATACGCAGTATTTT. It translates to CASSSQGYGRAPDTQYF. The chain has TRBV11-3 and TRBJ2-3; 7 bases agree with TRBD2. The trim removed 4 bases at V and 4 bases at J, leaving 14 bases unmatched. Germline lookup yields CDR1 SGHNT and CDR2 YENEEA. The CDR3 totals 17 residues.

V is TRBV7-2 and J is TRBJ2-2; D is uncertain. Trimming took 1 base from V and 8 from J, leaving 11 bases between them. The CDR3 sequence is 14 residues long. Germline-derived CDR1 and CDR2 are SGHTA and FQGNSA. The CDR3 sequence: CASSLEVSRGELFF. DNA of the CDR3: TGTGCCAGCAGCTTAGAAGTTAGTCGAGGGGAGCTGTTTTTT.

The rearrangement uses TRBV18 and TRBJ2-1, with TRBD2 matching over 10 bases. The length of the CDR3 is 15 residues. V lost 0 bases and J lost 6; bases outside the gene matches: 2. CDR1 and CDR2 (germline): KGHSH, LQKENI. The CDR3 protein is CASSPPSGGANEQFF. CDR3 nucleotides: TGTGCCAGCTCACCACCAAGCGGGGGGGCCAATGAGCAGTTCTTC.

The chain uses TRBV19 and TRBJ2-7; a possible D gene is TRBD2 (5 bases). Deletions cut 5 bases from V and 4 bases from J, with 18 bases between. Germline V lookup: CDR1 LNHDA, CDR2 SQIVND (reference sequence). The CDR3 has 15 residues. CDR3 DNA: TGTGCCAGTAGTGACGGACTCCAGTTATTGTACGAGCAGTACTTC. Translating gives CASSDGLQLLYEQYF.

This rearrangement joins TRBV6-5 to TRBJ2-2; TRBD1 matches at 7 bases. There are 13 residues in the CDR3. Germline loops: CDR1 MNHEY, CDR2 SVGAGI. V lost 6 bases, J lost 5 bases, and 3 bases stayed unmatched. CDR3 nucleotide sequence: TGTGCCAGCAGCACGACAGGGACCGGGGAGCTGTTTTTT. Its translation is CASSTTGTGELFF.

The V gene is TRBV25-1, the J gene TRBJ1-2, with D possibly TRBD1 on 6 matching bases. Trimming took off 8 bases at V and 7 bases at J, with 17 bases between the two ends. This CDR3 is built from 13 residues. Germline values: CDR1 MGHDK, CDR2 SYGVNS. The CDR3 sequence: CASGSGVGFGYTF. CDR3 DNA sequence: TGTGCCAGCGGATCAGGGGTGGGGTTTGGCTACACCTTC.

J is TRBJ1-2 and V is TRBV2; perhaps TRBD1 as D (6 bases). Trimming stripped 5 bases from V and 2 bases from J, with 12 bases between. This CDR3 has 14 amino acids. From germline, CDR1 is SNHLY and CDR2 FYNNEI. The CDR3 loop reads CASSFNRANYGYTF. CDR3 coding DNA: TGTGCCAGCAGTTTTAACAGGGCCAACTATGGCTACACCTTC.

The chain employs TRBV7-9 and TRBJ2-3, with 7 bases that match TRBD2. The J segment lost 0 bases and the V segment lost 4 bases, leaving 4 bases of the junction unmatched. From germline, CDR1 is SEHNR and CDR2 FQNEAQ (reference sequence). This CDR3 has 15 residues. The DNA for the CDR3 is TGTGCCAGCAGCTCGTCTAGCGGTAGCACAGATACGCAGTATTTT. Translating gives CASSSSSGSTDTQYF.

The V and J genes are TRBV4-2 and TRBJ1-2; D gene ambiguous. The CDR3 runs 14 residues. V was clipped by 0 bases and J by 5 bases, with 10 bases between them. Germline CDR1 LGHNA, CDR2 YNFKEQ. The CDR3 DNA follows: TGTGCCAGCAGCCAAGAGGAAGCGGGATATGGCTACACCTTC. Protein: CASSQEEAGYGYTF.

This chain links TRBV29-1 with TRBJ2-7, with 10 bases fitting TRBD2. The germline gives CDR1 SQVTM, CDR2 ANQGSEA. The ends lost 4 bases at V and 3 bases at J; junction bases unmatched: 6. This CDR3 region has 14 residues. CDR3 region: CSVGKTSGYYEQYF. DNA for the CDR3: TGCAGCGTTGGGAAGACTAGCGGGTACTACGAGCAGTACTTC.